This entry concerns a single TCR beta chain. The antigen it recognizes is unknown. Nothing much larger sits one base from this clone, and base qualities are not available. This sample is part of a study of T cells after yellow fever vaccination (dated by TCRdb to 2018 to 2020). Describing the broader study: The SMART-Seq v4 Ultra Low Input RNA kit was used to prepare libraries from fractions with low cell numbers. To follow T-cell clones before and after primary and booster YFV17D yellow fever vaccination, bulk TCR alpha and beta repertoires were sequenced over time. Two healthy male donors, one aged 18 to 30 and one aged 30 to 39 years, were included in the cohort. Bulk PBMC replicates and cell subsets were isolated from blood drawn at multiple timepoints before and after both primary and secondary immunization.

Taken with the paper, the label for treatment or condition translates to: live attenuated yellow fever vaccine strain. At each blood-draw timepoint, two biological replicates of bulk PBMCs were obtained. A standard Ficoll-Paque protocol was used to isolate PBMCs from peripheral blood. RNA was extracted with TriZol from bulk PBMCs, CD4 and CD8 fractions, and dextramer-positive and dextramer-negative fractions. Relative to germline, V is missing 6 bases and J is missing 3 bases, with 5 bases of the junction outside any gene match. The CDR1 and CDR2 encoded by the germline V gene (reference sequence) are MNHEY and SMNVEV. CDR3 length: 14 amino acids, cysteine to phenylalanine. Of the read, only the CDR3 DNA is kept; its 42 bases are in frame from base 1. TCR cDNA was synthesized by 5'RACE template switching, through which a universal primer site and unique molecular identifiers were introduced. Priming for cDNA synthesis came from both the TCR alpha and TCR beta constant segments. Two PCR steps were used to amplify libraries, with sample barcodes and sequencing adapters being added in the second step. Sequencing of libraries was done on Illumina HiSeq 2500 (2x100 bp) or NovaSeq (2x150 bp). As for the authors' bioinformatics: Demultiplexing of reads and collapsing into UMI consensus sequences were performed with MIGEC, and V(D)J alignment was carried out with MiXCR. Vaccine-responding clonotypes were identified with edgeR using replicate PBMC samples, with FDR below 0.01 and a log2 fold change above 5 up to day 15 being required. CD4 or CD8 identity was assigned to each bulk clonotype according to whether the clonotype was present at higher abundance in the sequenced CD4 repertoire or the sequenced CD8 repertoire. TCRdb itself trimmed the public reads at Q25 with fastp, ran MiXCR and retained productive beta chains. Each entry merges the rows of one CDR3 protein and shows their most common DNA and genes. TCRdb, not the original authors, processed these V and J calls. Present in this sample are some 550,000 distinct CDR3 sequences, 15% to 20% of which were seen just once. In total, the top ten clones hold more than 13% of the sample.

Results the study describes overall, beyond this receptor: Because abundant contaminating clonotypes from the bulk population could be contained in FACS-sorted repertoires, computational filtering was required. Because only a couple of donors were included in the study, the extent to which the findings can be generalized is limited. A small fraction of clonotypes appeared in both the CD4 and CD8 compartments, likely as a result of convergent recombination. After the booster, most of the clones that had expanded following primary vaccination were detected again (roughly 96% of CD4 and around 90% of CD8), which suggests that memory was broadly maintained. The secondary T-cell response was weaker than the primary response but faster, peaking on day 5 instead of day 15.

This TCR was sampled from a man aged 25 to 40 who received the YFV17D yellow fever vaccine. The sequence links TRBV27 to TRBJ2-7; TRBD1 aligns with 10 central bases. The input for sequencing was PBMCs, taken 15 days after the yellow fever booster vaccination. Here the CDR3 is given as CASSRTGGYYEQYF. The bases read TGTGCCAGCAGCAGGACAGGGGGATACTACGAGCAGTACTTC.